Detailed here is one TCR beta chain. The sample comes from a study of blood T cell repertoires in COVID-19. TCRdb's table, derived via immunoSEQ multiplex PCR, lists solely in-frame clones and lacks some. The profile shows fewer than 250,000 clones, 80% to 90% of them singletons. CDR1 and CDR2 (germline): KGHSH, LQKENI. The CDR3 runs to 12 residues. V lost 2 bases, J lost 7 bases, and 8 bases lay in between. The TCR sequence derives from a woman between 65 and 79 years old with active or convalescent COVID-19. Sequenced input: peripheral blood. The chain couples TRBV18 to TRBJ1-1; no clear D. CDR3 nucleotide sequence: TGTGCCAGCTCACCATATGGCGGTGAAGCTTTCTTT. Its protein product is CASSPYGGEAFF.